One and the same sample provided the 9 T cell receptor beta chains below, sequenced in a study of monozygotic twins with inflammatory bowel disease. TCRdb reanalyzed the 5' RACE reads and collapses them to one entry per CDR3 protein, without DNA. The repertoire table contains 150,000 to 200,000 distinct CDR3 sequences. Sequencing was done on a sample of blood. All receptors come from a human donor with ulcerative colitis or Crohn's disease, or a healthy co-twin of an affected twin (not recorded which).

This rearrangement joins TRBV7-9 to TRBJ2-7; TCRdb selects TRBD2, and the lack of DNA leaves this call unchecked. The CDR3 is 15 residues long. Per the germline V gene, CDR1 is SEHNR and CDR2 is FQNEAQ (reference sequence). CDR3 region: CASSLGPSVSYEQYF.

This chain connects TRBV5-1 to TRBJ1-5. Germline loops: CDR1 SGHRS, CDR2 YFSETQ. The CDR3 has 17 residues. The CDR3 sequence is CASSLGPGRFGNQPQHF.

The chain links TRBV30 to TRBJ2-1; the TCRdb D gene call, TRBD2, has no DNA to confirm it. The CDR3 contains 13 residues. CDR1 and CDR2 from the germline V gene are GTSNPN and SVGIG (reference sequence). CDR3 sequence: CALGGTSLNEQFF. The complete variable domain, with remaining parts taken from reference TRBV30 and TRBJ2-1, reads SQTIHQWPATLVQPVGSPLSLECTVEGTSNPNLYWYRQAAGRGLQLLFYSVGIGQISSEVPQNLSASRPQDRQFILSSKKLLLSDSGFYLCALGGTSLNEQFFGPGTRLTVL.

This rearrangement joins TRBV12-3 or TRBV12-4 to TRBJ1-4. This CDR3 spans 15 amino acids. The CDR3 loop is CASSFKGSTNEKLFF.

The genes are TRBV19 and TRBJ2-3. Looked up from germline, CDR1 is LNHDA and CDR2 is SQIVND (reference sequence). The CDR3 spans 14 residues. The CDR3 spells CASSQAYSTYTQYF.

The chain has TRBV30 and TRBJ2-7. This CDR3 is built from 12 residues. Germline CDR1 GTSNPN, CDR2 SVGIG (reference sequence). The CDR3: CAWSGISYEQYF.

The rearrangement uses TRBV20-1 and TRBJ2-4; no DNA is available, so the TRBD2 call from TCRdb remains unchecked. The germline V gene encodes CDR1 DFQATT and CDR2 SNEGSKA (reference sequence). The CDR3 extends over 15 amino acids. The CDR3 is CSASWFSGGKNIQYF.

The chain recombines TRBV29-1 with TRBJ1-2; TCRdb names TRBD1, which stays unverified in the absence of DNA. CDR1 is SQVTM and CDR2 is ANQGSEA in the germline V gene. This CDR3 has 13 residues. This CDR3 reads CSVETGANYGYTF.

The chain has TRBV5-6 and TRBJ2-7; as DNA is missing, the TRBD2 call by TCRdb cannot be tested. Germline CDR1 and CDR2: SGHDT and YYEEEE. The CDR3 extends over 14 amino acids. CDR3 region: CASKTSGGIYEQYF.